This TCR beta chain was sequenced in a study of cytomegalovirus exposure and HLA in healthy donors. The CDR3 consists of 14 residues. The germline gives CDR1 SEHNR, CDR2 FQNEAQ (reference sequence). Use of 60 Vbeta and 13 Jbeta primers characterized the PCR. Clones were read by immunoSEQ multiplex PCR, and TCRdb kept only the in-frame ones, dropping some. The data hold some 150,000 clones, with around 79% observed a single time. Note on this clone: The antigen is not known. A junction end diverges from the germline sequence, so it may reflect a read error.

Study-level results: Most subjects' HLA-A and HLA-B alleles were reportedly predicted from TCR beta sequences. The study flagged about 160 TCR beta chains as cytomegalovirus-associated.

Sequencing was carried out using PBMCs. The chain links TRBV7-9 to TRBJ1-2; TRBD1 aligns across 7 bases. The sequence derives from a middle-aged man in good health and CMV-seropositive. The CDR3 DNA reads TGTTCCAGCAGCTTGGAGCAGGGGGTGCGTGGCTACACCTTC. It yields the protein CSSSLEQGVRGYTF.